This T cell receptor (beta chain) was observed in a study of T-cell memory formation after mild COVID-19. TCRdb re-called the 5' RACE reads through MiXCR, storing one row per CDR3 protein. The data hold fewer than 650,000 distinct CDR3 sequences, with roughly 22% observed a single time. The CDR3 totals 14 residues. V lost 6 bases to trimming and J lost 6 bases; unmatched junction nucleotides: 9. CDR1 SNHLY and CDR2 FYNNEI come from the germline V gene. The chain recombines TRBV2 with TRBJ2-7; 9 bases are shared with TRBD1. The sequence was collected from an adult woman who had mild COVID-19 (a few samples of this study predate the infection). Cell type and time point are not known. The sequencing input was PBMCs or a T cell subset sorted from them (not recorded which). The DNA for the CDR3 is TGTGCCAGCAGAGCTCGGGACAGGGCATCCGAGCAGTACTTC. Protein: CASRARDRASEQYF.